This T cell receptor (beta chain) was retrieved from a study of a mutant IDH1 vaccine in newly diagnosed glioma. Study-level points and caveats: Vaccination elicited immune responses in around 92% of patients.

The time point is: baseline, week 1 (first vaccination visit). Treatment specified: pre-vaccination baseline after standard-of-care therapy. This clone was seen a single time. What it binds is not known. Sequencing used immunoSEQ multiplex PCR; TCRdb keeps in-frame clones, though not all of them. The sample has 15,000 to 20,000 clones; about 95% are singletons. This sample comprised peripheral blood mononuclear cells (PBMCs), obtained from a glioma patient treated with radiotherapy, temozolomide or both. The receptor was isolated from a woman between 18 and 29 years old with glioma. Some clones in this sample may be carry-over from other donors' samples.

CDR3 in amino acids: CASRRQGGGELFF. The CDR3, as DNA: TGTGCCAGCAGACGACAGGGTGGGGGGGAGCTGTTTTTT. The J gene is TRBJ2-2, the V gene TRBV6-6, with 7 nucleotides matching TRBD1. The length of the CDR3 is 13 residues. V lost 6 bases, J lost 8 bases, and 6 bases stayed unmatched. The V gene's germline CDR1 is MNHNY and CDR2 SVGAGI (reference sequence).